This TCR beta chain was sequenced in a study of cytomegalovirus exposure and HLA in healthy donors. Study-level background: For the approximately 400 genotyped donors, 65% to 90% fell within the Caucasian-associated ancestry cluster. Findings of the study overall: Prior analysis indicated that the majority of TCR beta V segments exhibited productivity approximately 90% or approximately 30% of the time. Based on reports, TCR beta sequences accurately predicted HLA-A and HLA-B alleles for most subjects.

About this clone: The antigen is unknown. One end of the junction fails to match germline, which may point to a read error. This sample includes further DNA sequences coding for the same CDR3.

CDR1 is SGHRS and CDR2 is YFSETQ in the germline V gene. There are 14 residues in the CDR3. Both 60 Vbeta primers and 13 Jbeta primers went into the PCR. The data were produced by immunoSEQ multiplex PCR, yet TCRdb's version contains in-frame clones alone and is incomplete. The data contain some 120,000 clones, about 81% of them singletons. This TCR came from a woman aged 25 to 39 in good health and CMV-seronegative. Sequencing was performed on PBMCs. The V and J genes are TRBV5-1 and TRBJ1-1; the D gene is possibly TRBD1 (6 bases). The CDR3 DNA sequence: TGCGCCAGCAGCTTAGTAGGGGGGGACACTGAGGCTTTCTTT. As protein: CASSLVGGDTEAFF.